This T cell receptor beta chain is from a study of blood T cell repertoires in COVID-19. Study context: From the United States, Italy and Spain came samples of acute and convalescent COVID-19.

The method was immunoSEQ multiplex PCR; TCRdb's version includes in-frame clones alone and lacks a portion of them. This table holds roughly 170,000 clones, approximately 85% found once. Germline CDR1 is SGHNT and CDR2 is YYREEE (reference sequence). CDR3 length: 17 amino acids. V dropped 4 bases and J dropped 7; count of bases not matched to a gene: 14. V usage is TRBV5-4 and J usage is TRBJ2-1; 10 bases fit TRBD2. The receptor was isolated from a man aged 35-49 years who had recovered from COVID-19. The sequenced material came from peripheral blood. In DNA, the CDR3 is TGTGCCAGCAGCCCCTCCCTTCTAGCGGGAGATGAAAATGAGCAGTTCTTC. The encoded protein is CASSPSLLAGDENEQFF. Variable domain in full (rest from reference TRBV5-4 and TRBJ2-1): ETGVTQSPTHLIKTRGQQVTLRCSSQSGHNTVSWYQQALGQGPQFIFQYYREEENGRGNFPPRFSGLQFPNYSSELNVNALELDDSALYLCASSPSLLAGDENEQFFGPGTRLTVL.